These T cell receptor beta chains were read from a single sample in a study of blood T cell repertoires in COVID-19. Profiling relied on immunoSEQ multiplex PCR, and the TCRdb table lists in-frame clones only, not all of them. This sample yields about 150,000 clones, of which around four fifths are seen a single time; 6.2% belongs to the top ten. The sample was PBMCs or T cells enriched from blood (not recorded which). The receptors come from a woman aged 40 to 55 who had recovered from COVID-19. Both conserved end residues are part of each CDR3. The D gene is left open where the match is weak. Expanded clones are given a class, and other clones once, few, many or no size at all.

CDR3 protein: CASSGKLDRDTEAFF; CDR3 DNA: TGTGCCAGCAGCGGCAAGTTGGACAGGGACACTGAAGCTTTCTTT; V gene: TRBV9; D gene: TRBD1; clone size: -; CDR3 length: 15; J gene: TRBJ1-1
CDR3 protein: CASSGMRGGGFSYEQYF; CDR3 DNA: TGTGCCAGCAGTGGGATGCGCGGGGGCGGGTTTTCCTACGAGCAGTACTTC; V gene: TRBV2; D gene: -; clone size: -; CDR3 length: 17; J gene: TRBJ2-7
CDR3 protein: CSVEGQGSSYNEQFF; CDR3 DNA: TGCAGCGTTGAAGGTCAGGGAAGCTCCTACAATGAGCAGTTCTTC; V gene: TRBV29-1; D gene: -; clone size: -; CDR3 length: 15; J gene: TRBJ2-1
CDR3 protein: CASSPPGLAGINEQFF; CDR3 DNA: TGTGCCAGCAGCCCTCCCGGTCTAGCGGGAATCAATGAGCAGTTCTTC; V gene: TRBV14; D gene: TRBD2; clone size: -; CDR3 length: 16; J gene: TRBJ2-1
CDR3 protein: CASSPLQGASDEQYF; CDR3 DNA: TGTGCCAGCAGCCCACTGCAGGGGGCGAGCGACGAGCAGTACTTC; V gene: TRBV5-4; D gene: TRBD1; clone size: -; CDR3 length: 15; J gene: TRBJ2-7
CDR3 protein: CASSQKPPGQGMETQYF; CDR3 DNA: TGTGCCAGCAGCCAGAAACCGCCGGGACAGGGTATGGAGACCCAGTACTTC; V gene: TRBV3-1/TRBV3-2; D gene: TRBD1; clone size: -; CDR3 length: 17; J gene: TRBJ2-5
CDR3 protein: CASTSRTGTDEQYF; CDR3 DNA: TGTGCCAGCACAAGCCGGACAGGGACGGACGAGCAGTACTTC; V gene: TRBV25-1; D gene: TRBD1; clone size: -; CDR3 length: 14; J gene: TRBJ2-7
CDR3 protein: CASPRGPRYRGAGPYEQYF; CDR3 DNA: TGTGCCAGCCCCCGGGGTCCTCGGTATCGGGGGGCGGGACCCTACGAGCAGTACTTC; V gene: TRBV28; D gene: -; clone size: once; CDR3 length: 19; J gene: TRBJ2-7
CDR3 protein: CASSLARGTDTQYF; CDR3 DNA: TGTGCCAGCAGCCTGGCCAGGGGCACAGATACGCAGTATTTT; V gene: TRBV11-3; D gene: -; clone size: -; CDR3 length: 14; J gene: TRBJ2-3
CDR3 protein: CASRAPSGRAFEQFF; CDR3 DNA: TGTGCCAGCAGAGCCCCTAGCGGGAGGGCCTTTGAGCAGTTCTTC; V gene: TRBV2; D gene: TRBD2; clone size: -; CDR3 length: 15; J gene: TRBJ2-1
CDR3 protein: CASSLPGGLAGGYNEQFF; CDR3 DNA: TGTGCCAGCAGCCTTCCCGGCGGACTAGCGGGAGGGTACAATGAGCAGTTCTTC; V gene: TRBV3-1/TRBV3-2; D gene: TRBD2; clone size: -; CDR3 length: 18; J gene: TRBJ2-1